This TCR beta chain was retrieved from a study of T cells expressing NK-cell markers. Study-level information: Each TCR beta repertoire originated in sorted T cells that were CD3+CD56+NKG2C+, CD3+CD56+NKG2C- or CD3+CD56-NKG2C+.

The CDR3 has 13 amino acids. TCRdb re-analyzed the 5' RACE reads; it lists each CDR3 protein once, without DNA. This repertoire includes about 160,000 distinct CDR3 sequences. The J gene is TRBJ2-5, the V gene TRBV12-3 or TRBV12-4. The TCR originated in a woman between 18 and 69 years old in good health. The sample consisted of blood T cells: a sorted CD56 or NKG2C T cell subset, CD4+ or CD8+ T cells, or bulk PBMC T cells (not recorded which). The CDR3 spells CASSLSGAGTQYF.